This T cell receptor (beta chain) was sequenced in a study of long-term antiretroviral therapy in people with HIV. Regarding the study as a whole: Subsequent to ART, diversity was augmented yet persisted below that of transplant donor controls.

At minimum, one pre-ART and two post-ART PBMC samples were obtained from each donor. This clone has just a few counts. Antigen: not known. Version v3.0 of the immunoSEQ assay was performed at survey level. Profiling relied on immunoSEQ multiplex PCR, and the TCRdb table lists in-frame clones only, not all of them. The sample has 20,000 to 30,000 clones, 70% to 90% seen once. This sequence was found in a man aged 35-49 years with HIV. The material was unsorted PBMCs, obtained approximately 2.7 years after starting antiretroviral therapy.

The CDR3 reads CASSFMGSNYGYTF. The CDR3 coding sequence is TGTGCCAGCAGTTTTATGGGCTCGAACTATGGCTACACCTTC. The rearrangement links TRBV28 to TRBJ1-2; D gene uncertain. The V end was cut by 3 bases, the J end by 2 bases, with 10 bases between. Germline assignment: CDR1 MDHEN and CDR2 SYDVKM. The CDR3 has 14 amino acids.